Given below is one T cell receptor (beta chain) in context. What it binds is unknown. TCR beta libraries used around 2 micrograms of genomic DNA from cryopreserved PBMCs. The CDR3 runs 15 residues. Germline CDR1 reads SGHRS; CDR2 reads YFSETQ. The ends were cut back, 3 bases at V and 0 bases at J, with 10 bases in the middle. Here immunoSEQ multiplex PCR was the method, and the copy in TCRdb shows in-frame clones only, minus some. This table has about 310,000 clones, about 80% appearing once. This sample is part of a study of cytotoxic CD8 clonotypes in ibrutinib-treated CLL. In the study overall: Average yields of roughly 260,000 productive templates and tens of thousands of productive rearrangements characterized the samples. Study-wide results and limits: While tracking circulating CD8+ T-cell counts, baseline clonality exceeded that of age-matched healthy donors.

This sample comprised PBMCs, obtained before ibrutinib treatment. This sequence was found in a human donor with chronic lymphocytic leukemia. The V gene is TRBV5-1, the J gene TRBJ2-1; perhaps TRBD1 as D (6 bases). The CDR3 protein is CASSSRGSSYNEQFF. In nucleotides, the CDR3 is TGCGCCAGCAGCTCCAGGGGCAGCTCCTACAATGAGCAGTTCTTC.